This entry features one T cell receptor (beta chain) sequence. This receptor's antigen is unknown. The record has no base qualities; no much larger clone is one base away. The data were taken from a study of shared clonotypes between healthy human individuals (dated by TCRdb to 2019 to 2021). About the study as a whole: The cohort included three men and a couple of women between 18 and 49 years of age. For each donor, CD4 naive and CD4 memory were each run on three plates, CD8 naive on two plates, and CD8 memory on one plate. The study deeply sequenced blood TCR repertoires of roughly five healthy adults to estimate repertoire size and the extent of clonotype sharing between individuals. Libraries were prepared and TCR repertoires were sequenced by different laboratories using diverse techniques, in order to increase sequencing depth and limit assay-specific biases. Between about 0.94 and 8.9 billion PBMCs per donor were obtained by leukapheresis. Findings and caveats that apply to the study as a whole: Sampling was limited to blood, and TCR repertoires in tissue likely differ from TCR repertoires in blood. Higher generation probabilities were observed for clonotypes shared by all four sorted-subset donors than for non-shared clonotypes. Rarefaction of sorted-subset datasets indicated incomplete sequencing despite the large sequencing depth. Larger estimated clonotype richness was generally found for naive subsets than for memory subsets. Based on pairwise subsampling, the degree of clonotype sharing among donors was expected to be affected by sequencing depth. Because the study included only a small number of donors, the genetic and exposure-history diversity represented was limited. About 4.5% of naive CD4, roughly 3.6% of naive CD8, approximately 2% of memory CD4, and 0.4% of memory CD8 clonotypes were shared across several donors.

The CDR3 holds 13 amino acids from the cysteine to the phenylalanine. Just CDR3 DNA is preserved here, 39 bases in frame from base 1. Trimming takes 6 bases off V and 5 bases off J; junction bases not matched to a gene: 4. Per the germline V gene, SGHTA is the CDR1 and FQGNSA is the CDR2. The donors were healthy, HIV-negative adults with no recently reported acute infections or vaccinations. Every donor was a Caucasian adult living in Nashville, Tennessee, USA. CD4+ T cells were enriched by magnetic negative selection, after which naive cells were positively selected on CD45RA and the negative fraction was taken as the memory subset. After blood collection by leukapheresis, PBMCs were isolated using Ficoll-Histopaque density gradient centrifugation and then cryopreserved in the vapor phase of liquid nitrogen. Analytical flow cytometry was used to check the purity and quantity of every magnetically sorted T cell population. Genomic DNA was isolated from each sorted fraction and quantified by UV absorbance on a Nanodrop 2000c.

Using the deep immunoSEQ assay, TCR CDR3 regions were amplified from genomic DNA by multiplex PCR. For each cell subset, the extracted genomic DNA was distributed evenly across all wells of several immunoSEQ 96-well plates, and each plate served as one replicate. Each replicate PCR for sorted subsets received about 220 ng genomic DNA, equal to roughly 30,000 T cell genomes. Purified libraries were quantified with a Qubit 3.0 fluorometer, sized on a Bioanalyzer 2100, and re-quantified with the KAPA Library Quantification kit. Each immunoSEQ 96-well plate was sequenced on its own single-read 150-cycle Illumina NextSeq 550 flow cell. The authors processed their data as follows. Because only junctional sequences without quality scores were contained in the immunoSEQ output, filtering matching that applied to full-length reads could not be performed. Sequences were annotated with PyIR, a Python wrapper for IgBLAST v1.9, using IMGT germline references to assign V/J genes and CDR3. Reads with weak V/J assignments (E-value above 1e-6), missing CDR3, stop codons, out-of-frame junctions, or ambiguous translated residues were removed. V3J clonotypes were defined as sequences sharing an identical inferred V gene, J gene, and CDR3 amino acid sequence. To compute the percentage overlap between repertoires, the number of shared unique clonotypes was divided by the size of the smaller repertoire. Richness of each repertoire was evaluated using RTK rarefaction, the Chao1 estimator, and Recon v2.1 estimates of unobserved clonotypes. Generation probabilities for all TCRbeta clonotypes obtained by the gDNA method from a handful of donors were computed using OLGA. Sourced from immuneACCESS, this table was stored by TCRdb with only in-frame sequences that have V and J called. A share of the clones is absent; for the studies checked, an unresolved V gene accounts for under half, and the remainder has no known explanation. The V and J calls and the clone size are those of that table, but D and trimming were determined from the DNA. The sample has 2 million to 2.5 million clones on record, more than 90% of them singletons. The ten largest make up roughly 0.13% of the sample.

The V gene is TRBV7-2 and the J gene is TRBJ2-7; 10 bases in the junction line up with TRBD1. The material sequenced was naive CD4+ T cells sorted from blood. Interpreted using the paper, the cell subset or site label stands for: CD45RA+ positively selected. The clonotype comes from a man aged 18 to 30 in good health. The CDR3 region: CASRDRGAHEQYF. At the DNA level, the sequence is TGTGCCAGCAGGGACAGGGGGGCCCACGAGCAGTACTTC.